The 32 T cell receptor beta chains in this list originate from one sample, sequenced in a study of regulatory T cells in long-lasting Graves disease. According to the study, TCR beta libraries were built with iRepertoire HTBI primers and CDR3-region Arm-PCR. One entry per CDR3 protein results from TCRdb running MiXCR on the multiplex PCR reads. The sample has approximately 380,000 distinct CDR3 sequences, less than 25% seen once. As to time point: persistent/refractory GD, antithyroid drugs over 5 years with positive TRAb. From RNA extracted from PBMCs, the TCR library was made. The material sequenced was peripheral blood mononuclear cells (PBMCs), taken when the disease was refractory, from a patient treated with antithyroid drugs. These receptors originate from a female donor with Graves disease.

This clonotype occurred a few times. The gene calls are TRBV7-9 and TRBJ2-2; 11 bases align to TRBD2. This CDR3 contains 16 residues. V lost 2 bases, J lost 1 base, and 0 bases stayed unmatched. Germline V lookup: CDR1 SEHNR, CDR2 FQNEAQ (reference sequence). The CDR3 nucleotides read TGTGCCAGCAGCTTACTAGCGGGAGGGAACACCGGGGAGCTGTTTTTT. Residues: CASSLLAGGNTGELFF.

This clonotype was counted ten times or more. The chain employs TRBV6-1 and TRBJ2-7; 13 bases fit TRBD2. The germline V gene has CDR1 MNHNS and CDR2 SASEGT. CDR3 size: 13 residues. V gave up 8 bases and J gave up 7 bases; unmatched junction bases: 5. The chain's CDR3 is CASRTSGSGEQYF. CDR3 nucleotides: TGTGCCAGCCGGACTAGCGGGAGTGGAGAGCAGTACTTC.

The V call is TRBV6-2 or TRBV6-3, the J call TRBJ2-7; the D gene is possibly TRBD2 (5 bases). V was shortened by 8 bases and J by 5 bases, with 16 bases between the two germline ends. The CDR3 totals 13 residues. Germline-derived CDR1 and CDR2 are MNHEY and SVGEGT. CDR3 sequence: CASGWLGRDEQYF. CDR3 nucleotides: TGTGCCAGCGGATGGTTGGGGAGAGACGAGCAGTACTTC.

The chain has TRBV7-9 and TRBJ2-5; 12 bases align to TRBD2. J gave up 5 bases and V 5 bases, and 18 bases lay outside the gene matches. The CDR3 has 19 amino acids. Germline CDR1 SEHNR, CDR2 FQNEAQ (reference sequence). The CDR3 protein is CASSGPPGLAGLKGETQYF. Written as DNA, the CDR3 is TGTGCCAGCAGCGGGCCCCCGGGACTAGCGGGCCTCAAAGGGGAGACCCAGTACTTC.

This clonotype occurred many times. The J gene is TRBJ1-2, the V gene TRBV12-3 or TRBV12-4; perhaps TRBD1 as D (6 bases). The CDR3 is 13 amino acids. V was trimmed by 0 bases and J by 7 bases, leaving 9 bases between them. The CDR3 DNA follows: TGTGCCAGCAGTTTAGCGACAGGCAGTGGCTACACCTTC. Protein product: CASSLATGSGYTF.

This clonotype came up a few times. The chain links TRBV7-2 to TRBJ2-7, with D uncertain. Looked up from germline, CDR1 is SGHTA and CDR2 is FQGNSA. The germline V and J ends were trimmed by 0 bases and 2 bases, with 5 bases remaining between them. The CDR3 totals 13 residues. The CDR3 DNA reads as TGTGCCAGCAGCTTAGCTTTCACCTACGAGCAGTACTTC. It specifies CASSLAFTYEQYF.

This clonotype turned up a few times. The chain joins TRBV29-1 to TRBJ2-5; 9 nucleotides match TRBD1. The CDR3 spans 14 residues. V shed 3 bases and J 9 bases; nucleotides not matched to a gene: 11. Germline V lookup: CDR1 SQVTM, CDR2 ANQGSEA. DNA of the CDR3: TGCAGCGTTGATAAGACAGGGGGTATGGTGGCCCAGTACTTC. Its translation is CSVDKTGGMVAQYF.

This clonotype was recorded a few times. The chain recombines TRBV30 with TRBJ2-7; 10 nucleotides match TRBD1. V gave up 7 bases and J gave up 4 bases; unmatched junction bases: 4. The germline V gene encodes CDR1 GTSNPN and CDR2 SVGIG (reference sequence). The CDR3 extends over 12 amino acids. CDR3 DNA: TGTGCCTTGACAGGGGGCGGGTACGAGCAGTACTTC. Residues: CALTGGGYEQYF.

The chain employs TRBV7-6 and TRBJ2-5, with D maybe TRBD2 (6 bases). V was pared by 5 bases and J by 4 bases, with 23 bases between. The CDR3 is made up of 17 amino acids. Germline assignment: CDR1 SGHVS and CDR2 FNYEAQ. DNA of the CDR3: TGTGCCAGCAGCAGCCAGGGTAGTATTCCGGGGGTAGAGACCCAGTACTTC. It codes for CASSSQGSIPGVETQYF.

The chain links TRBV19 to TRBJ2-7; perhaps TRBD1 as D (6 bases). The CDR3 has 13 amino acids. The V end lost 4 bases, the J end lost 3 bases, and 10 bases lay between the germline ends. Germline CDR1 LNHDA, CDR2 SQIVND (reference sequence). This CDR3 reads CASSRRDNYEQYF. CDR3 DNA sequence: TGTGCCAGTAGTAGACGGGACAACTACGAGCAGTACTTC.

This clonotype showed up many times. The chain uses TRBV5-1 and TRBJ2-7; weak D call: TRBD2 (5 bases). V dropped 6 bases and J dropped 1 base, with 11 bases sitting between them. The V gene's germline CDR1 is SGHRS and CDR2 YFSETQ. The CDR3 is made up of 13 amino acids. CDR3 loop: CASKLDISYEQYF. The CDR3 DNA is TGCGCCAGCAAACTAGACATTTCCTACGAGCAGTACTTC.

This clonotype was recorded a few times. The chain uses TRBV4-2 and TRBJ2-7, with a tentative D call TRBD2 (6 bases). The CDR3 contains 15 residues. The V end lost 0 bases, the J end lost 2 bases, and 11 bases lay between the germline ends. Germline V gives CDR1 LGHNA, CDR2 YNFKEQ. In DNA, the CDR3 is TGTGCCAGCAGCCAAGATCCCGGGGGTCCCTACGAGCAGTACTTC. Protein: CASSQDPGGPYEQYF.

Notes on this clonotype: A read error is likely here: a far larger clone is one base away. The rearrangement links TRBV6-4 to TRBJ2-7; 11 nucleotides align to TRBD2. Per germline, CDR1 MRHNA and CDR2 SNTAGT. This CDR3 comprises 15 residues. The CDR3 protein is CASSMTSGNSYEQHF. In DNA form, the CDR3 reads TGTGCCAGCAGCATGACTAGCGGGAACTCCTACGAGCAGCACTTC.

Comments on this clonotype: A much larger clone differs by one base, so this may be a read error. This chain links TRBV6-2 or TRBV6-3 with TRBJ2-5, with 7 positions matching TRBD2. The length of the CDR3 is 14 residues. Germline V gene lookup returns CDR1 MNHEY and CDR2 SVGEGT. CDR3: CASRRLASQETRYF. CDR3 nucleotides: TGTGCCAGCAGAAGACTAGCATCCCAAGAGACCCGGTACTTC.

This clonotype has just a few counts. This sequence joins TRBV20-1 and TRBJ2-7, with TRBD1 identical over 7 bases. Looked up from germline, CDR1 is DFQATT and CDR2 is SNEGSKA (reference sequence). The junction had 5 bases not matched to a gene; V was cut back by 6 bases and J by 0 bases. This CDR3 region has 13 residues. The CDR3 sequence is CSANRDSSYEQYF. CDR3 in DNA: TGCAGTGCAAACCGGGACAGCTCCTACGAGCAGTACTTC.

This clonotype was seen a few times. V gene TRBV19 combines with J gene TRBJ1-6; TRBD1 matches at 7 bases. Unmatched junction bases numbered 19, after V lost 6 bases and J lost 14 bases. Germline CDR1 LNHDA, CDR2 SQIVND (reference sequence). This CDR3 spans 16 amino acids. CDR3 loop: CASSIGQDGPLRTLHF. CDR3 nucleotide sequence: TGTGCCAGTAGCATCGGACAGGATGGGCCTCTTCGAACCCTCCACTTT. Using reference TRBV19 and TRBJ1-6 for the parts outside the CDR3, the full variable domain is DGGITQSPKYLFRKEGQNVTLSCEQNLNHDAMYWYRQDPGQGLRLIYYSQIVNDFQKGDIAEGYSVSREKKESFPLTVTSAQKNPTAFYLCASSIGQDGPLRTLHFGNGTRLTVT.

This chain links TRBV12-3 or TRBV12-4 with TRBJ2-3, with 16 nucleotides matching TRBD2. This CDR3 contains 18 residues. Trimming took 6 bases from V and 4 from J; bases not matched to a gene: 10. The CDR3 nucleotides are TGTGCCAGCAGCGGGACTAGCGGGAGGGCCGTTGGTGCAGATACGCAGTATTTT. Amino acid sequence: CASSGTSGRAVGADTQYF.

This clonotype was seen repeatedly, ten times or more. This chain connects TRBV27 to TRBJ1-2; TRBD1 agrees at 8 bases. Germline CDR1 reads MNHEY; CDR2 reads SMNVEV (reference sequence). V shed 5 bases, J shed 2 bases, and the junction held 4 bases outside the gene matches. The CDR3 loop spans 14 amino acids. The CDR3 is CASSPRQGNYGYTF. CDR3 nucleotide sequence: TGTGCCAGCAGTCCCCGACAGGGGAACTATGGCTACACCTTC.

This clonotype was counted ten times or more. This sequence joins TRBV7-2 and TRBJ2-4; D possibly matches TRBD1 or TRBD2 (5 bases each). Germline assignment: CDR1 SGHTA and CDR2 FQGNSA. The CDR3 is 14 amino acids. V lost 1 base and J 3 bases, leaving 7 bases between the germline ends. DNA of the CDR3: TGTGCCAGCAGCTTAGGAGGGGTCAAAAACATTCAGTACTTC. Translation gives CASSLGGVKNIQYF.

This clonotype has ten or more counts. This chain connects TRBV2 to TRBJ1-1; 7 nucleotides match TRBD1. CDR3 length equals 16 residues. V trimming: 8 bases; J trimming: 2 bases; junction bases outside the gene matches: 14. The germline CDR1 and CDR2 sequences are SNHLY and FYNNEI. The CDR3 DNA follows: TGTGCCAGCTTACTTTCCGGGGGGACAGCAAACACTGAAGCTTTCTTT. Translated: CASLLSGGTANTEAFF.

On this clonotype itself: A much larger clone sits a single nucleotide away, making a read error possible. No conserved phenylalanine or tryptophan is present at the end of the CDR3, so a read error is the likely explanation. The CDR3 here is CASSLGTGFHGELFL. The CDR3 DNA reads TGTGCCAGCAGCTTGGGGACAGGGTTTCACGGGGAGCTGTTTCTT. This chain uses TRBV11-2 with TRBJ2-2, with 9 bases matching TRBD1. The germline CDR1 and CDR2 sequences are SGHAT and FQNNGV. The CDR3 is made up of 15 amino acids. The V and J ends lost 3 bases and 7 bases, in that order; junction bases with no gene match: 6.

This clonotype occurred a few times. This chain's CDR3 is CASSWTGTHEQYF. DNA of the CDR3: TGCGCCAGCAGCTGGACAGGGACCCACGAGCAGTACTTC. The gene calls are TRBV5-1 and TRBJ2-7, with 8 bases lining up with TRBD1. Per germline, CDR1 SGHRS and CDR2 YFSETQ. The junction had 4 bases not matched to a gene; V was cut back by 3 bases and J by 5 bases. The CDR3 extends over 13 amino acids.

This clonotype was recorded many times. This rearrangement joins TRBV11-2 to TRBJ2-5; a possible D gene is TRBD1 (6 bases). The CDR3 extends over 16 amino acids. V was shortened by 5 bases and J by 5 bases, with 21 bases between the two germline ends. Germline V gives CDR1 SGHAT, CDR2 FQNNGV. CDR3 region: CASSPRQGTFKETQYF. The CDR3 DNA is TGTGCCAGCAGCCCCCGCCAGGGGACCTTCAAGGAGACCCAGTACTTC.

V gene TRBV3-1 combines with J gene TRBJ2-1, with a tentative D call TRBD1 (6 bases). The ends were cut back, 6 bases at V and 8 bases at J, with 20 bases in the middle. CDR3 length: 15 amino acids. Germline assignment: CDR1 LGHDT and CDR2 YNNKEL (reference sequence). The CDR3 spells CASRSSGVFFDEQFF. In DNA, the CDR3 is TGTGCCAGCAGGTCGTCAGGGGTGTTTTTCGATGAGCAGTTCTTC.

This clonotype was observed at least ten times. The chain is built from TRBV20-1 and TRBJ2-7, with 8 positions matching TRBD1. The V segment lost 3 bases and the J segment 2 bases; nucleotides outside the gene matches: 0. The CDR3 spans 12 residues. Germline lookup yields CDR1 DFQATT and CDR2 SNEGSKA (reference sequence). CDR3 loop: CSARDRAYEQYF. The CDR3 region has the DNA TGCAGTGCTAGGGACAGGGCCTACGAGCAGTACTTC.

This clonotype was seen ten or more times. The rearrangement joins TRBV6-1 to TRBJ1-1, with a weak D call TRBD1 (5 bases). Germline V gene lookup returns CDR1 MNHNS and CDR2 SASEGT. Trimming pared 8 bases from V and 0 bases from J, leaving 7 bases between. The CDR3 totals 12 residues. The CDR3 nucleotides read TGTGCCAGCCAGGGCATGAACACTGAAGCTTTCTTT. Protein product: CASQGMNTEAFF.

This clonotype appeared many times. This sequence joins TRBV28 and TRBJ2-7; D gene unclear. CDR1 is MDHEN, CDR2 SYDVKM, per germline. The V end was cut by 5 bases, the J end by 4 bases, with 12 bases between. The CDR3 covers 13 residues. The CDR3 nucleotides are TGTGCCAGCAGTCCAATAGGTGTGTACGAGCAGTACTTC. This gives the protein CASSPIGVYEQYF. Filled out from reference TRBV28 and TRBJ2-7, the complete variable domain reads DVKVTQSSRYLVKRTGEKVFLECVQDMDHENMFWYRQDPGLGLRLIYFSYDVKMKEKGDIPEGYSVSREKKERFSLILESASTNQTSMYLCASSPIGVYEQYFGPGTRLTVT.

This clonotype occurred a few times. The rearrangement uses TRBV6-5 and TRBJ2-7; TRBD2 might be the D (6 bases). Trimming left V 0 bases short and J 3 bases short, with 12 bases between. There are 15 residues in the CDR3. CDR1 and CDR2 from the germline V gene are MNHEY and SVGAGI. In DNA form, the CDR3 reads TGTGCCAGCAGTTACTCCATTCTAGCGCACTACGAGCAGTACTTC. Amino acid sequence: CASSYSILAHYEQYF.

As for this clonotype: A much larger clone is a single base away; this may be a read error. This chain connects TRBV28 to TRBJ1-2, with a tentative D call TRBD1 (6 bases). Germline V gene lookup returns CDR1 MDHEN and CDR2 SYDVKM. The V and J ends lost 8 bases and 4 bases respectively, with 23 bases between them. The CDR3 spans 16 residues. The CDR3 sequence is CASGRTGTLAGYGYTF. The CDR3 nucleotides are TGTGCCAGCGGACGTACCGGGACACTAGCGGGCTATGGCTACACCTTC.

This clonotype occurred a few times. This rearrangement joins TRBV20-1 to TRBJ2-7; no clear D. This CDR3 is built from 16 residues. Trimming removed 3 bases at V and 1 base at J, with 19 bases between. The V gene's germline CDR1 is DFQATT and CDR2 SNEGSKA (reference sequence). In DNA form, the CDR3 reads TGCAGTGCTAGTCCCGGGTTATCGCCGAGTTCCTACGAGCAGTACTTC. It specifies CSASPGLSPSSYEQYF.

In this sample, this clonotype turned up a few times. This chain uses TRBV12-3 or TRBV12-4 with TRBJ1-1; 7 bases match TRBD1. V trimming: 7 bases; J trimming: 8 bases; junction bases outside the gene matches: 13. The CDR3 loop spans 14 amino acids. Here the CDR3 reads CASTLSTGRVEAFF. In DNA form, the CDR3 reads TGTGCCAGCACTCTTTCGACAGGGCGGGTAGAAGCTTTCTTT.

This clonotype was counted many times. The junction departs from the called germline gene at one end, perhaps through a read error. The rearrangement links TRBV12-3 or TRBV12-4 to TRBJ1-6; D possibly corresponds to TRBD1 (5 bases). The CDR3 runs 15 residues. The CDR3 here is CASRLDSWLNSPLHF. In nucleotides, the CDR3 is TGTGCCAGCAGGTTAGACAGCTGGCTGAATTCACCCCTCCACTTT.